The rows below give T cell receptor beta chains drawn from one sample of a study of spatial heterogeneity in lung cancer. TCRdb called the 5' RACE reads again in MiXCR, with one record for every CDR3 protein. The sample yields around 48,000 distinct CDR3 sequences, approximately 5% seen once. The material sequenced was PBMCs, taken at surgery. The receptors shown here come from a male donor with early-stage non-small cell lung cancer. Each CDR3 is given with its conserved first and last residue. A D gene is named only where the DNA matches it firmly. Some rows mark clone size as missing; the rest say once, few, many or name a class of expanded clone.

CDR3nt: TGCAGCGCCGGCGGGGGGAGCACAGATACGCAGTATTTT; CDR3aa: CSAGGGSTDTQYF; d_gene: TRBD2; abundance: many; v_gene: TRBV29-1; j_gene: TRBJ2-3
CDR3nt: TGTGCCAGCAGCTTGACGGGGGAGCAGTACTTC; CDR3aa: CASSLTGEQYF; d_gene: NA; abundance: many; v_gene: TRBV5-6; j_gene: TRBJ2-7
CDR3nt: TGCGCCAGCAGCGCCACTGAGACCTACGAGCAGTACTTC; CDR3aa: CASSATETYEQYF; d_gene: NA; abundance: many; v_gene: TRBV5-1; j_gene: TRBJ2-7
CDR3nt: TGTGCCAGCTCCGGGACAGTCAACACCGGGGAGCTGTTTTTT; CDR3aa: CASSGTVNTGELFF; d_gene: TRBD1; abundance: many; v_gene: TRBV7-7; j_gene: TRBJ2-2
CDR3nt: TGTGCCAGCAGTTACGCGTCGACCTACAATGAGCAGTTCTTC; CDR3aa: CASSYASTYNEQFF; d_gene: NA; abundance: many; v_gene: TRBV28; j_gene: TRBJ2-1
CDR3nt: TGCAGTGCTAGAAGGGACAGGGTTTCCGATGAGCAGTTCTTC; CDR3aa: CSARRDRVSDEQFF; d_gene: TRBD1; abundance: many; v_gene: TRBV20-1; j_gene: TRBJ2-1
CDR3nt: TGTGCCAGCGGAGACCTGCTAGCGAGCTCCTACAATGAGCAGTTCTTC; CDR3aa: CASGDLLASSYNEQFF; d_gene: NA; abundance: few; v_gene: TRBV5-6; j_gene: TRBJ2-1
CDR3nt: TGTGCCAGTAGTAGGGCAGGGGGTGTCGATGAGCAGTTCTTC; CDR3aa: CASSRAGGVDEQFF; d_gene: TRBD1; abundance: NA; v_gene: TRBV19; j_gene: TRBJ2-1
CDR3nt: TGCGCCAGCAGCTCCCTCGAGATAGATACGCAGTATTTT; CDR3aa: CASSSLEIDTQYF; d_gene: NA; abundance: many; v_gene: TRBV5-1; j_gene: TRBJ2-3
CDR3nt: TGTGCCAGCAGTGCCACCTTGGAGGGGACTGAAGCTTTCTTT; CDR3aa: CASSATLEGTEAFF; d_gene: NA; abundance: many; v_gene: TRBV25-1; j_gene: TRBJ1-1
CDR3nt: TGCGCCAGCAGCTTGGGGACAGCCTCCTACGAGCAGTACTTC; CDR3aa: CASSLGTASYEQYF; d_gene: NA; abundance: NA; v_gene: TRBV5-1; j_gene: TRBJ2-7
CDR3nt: TGCAGTGCTCGGGGCGGGCACGAGCAGTACTTC; CDR3aa: CSARGGHEQYF; d_gene: NA; abundance: NA; v_gene: TRBV20-1; j_gene: TRBJ2-7
CDR3nt: TGTGCCAGCAGTTTAGGGACAGGGGCCTCTAGCACAGATACGCAGTATTTT; CDR3aa: CASSLGTGASSTDTQYF; d_gene: TRBD1; abundance: many; v_gene: TRBV28; j_gene: TRBJ2-3
CDR3nt: TGTGCCAGTAGGGAACAGGGAGGAGGAGAGACCCAGTACTTC; CDR3aa: CASREQGGGETQYF; d_gene: NA; abundance: many; v_gene: TRBV19; j_gene: TRBJ2-5
CDR3nt: TGCGCCAGCAGCTTGACCGGCAGGGGGCTTAGCTATGGCTACACCTTC; CDR3aa: CASSLTGRGLSYGYTF; d_gene: TRBD1; abundance: many; v_gene: TRBV5-1; j_gene: TRBJ1-2
CDR3nt: TGTGCCAGCAGCGGCGACAGTAGTTCCTACAATGAGCAGTTCTTC; CDR3aa: CASSGDSSSYNEQFF; d_gene: NA; abundance: many; v_gene: TRBV5-4; j_gene: TRBJ2-1
CDR3nt: TGTGCCAGCACTCCCAGGGGAGGAAATCAAGAGACCCAGTACTTC; CDR3aa: CASTPRGGNQETQYF; d_gene: NA; abundance: many; v_gene: TRBV6-2/TRBV6-3; j_gene: TRBJ2-5
CDR3nt: TGTGCCAGTAGTAACCGGGACCACGGATCACCCCTCCACTTT; CDR3aa: CASSNRDHGSPLHF; d_gene: NA; abundance: many; v_gene: TRBV19; j_gene: TRBJ1-6
CDR3nt: TGTGCCAGCAGCCCCGATGGCGGAGATCCGATATATTTT; CDR3aa: CASSPDGGDPIYF; d_gene: NA; abundance: few; v_gene: TRBV7-9; j_gene: TRBJ1-3
CDR3nt: TGCGCCAGCAGCCAGTCGACAGGGGGCTCCCTTTATGAAAAACTGTTTTTT; CDR3aa: CASSQSTGGSLYEKLFF; d_gene: TRBD1; abundance: NA; v_gene: TRBV4-1; j_gene: TRBJ1-4
CDR3nt: TGTGCCAGCAGCCAAGGAGAGATACCCCAAGAGACCCAGTACTTC; CDR3aa: CASSQGEIPQETQYF; d_gene: NA; abundance: many; v_gene: TRBV4-2; j_gene: TRBJ2-5
CDR3nt: TGTGCCTGGAGTGTTGGATCCACCGGGGAGCTGTTTTTT; CDR3aa: CAWSVGSTGELFF; d_gene: NA; abundance: NA; v_gene: TRBV30; j_gene: TRBJ2-2
CDR3nt: TGCAGTGCCCTGGGGGACAGGGGGTTAGGAGTCTACAATGAGCAGTTCTTC; CDR3aa: CSALGDRGLGVYNEQFF; d_gene: TRBD1; abundance: many; v_gene: TRBV20-1; j_gene: TRBJ2-1
CDR3nt: TGCGCCAGCAGCTTGAGGGCAGATTCTAACTATGGCTACACCTTC; CDR3aa: CASSLRADSNYGYTF; d_gene: NA; abundance: many; v_gene: TRBV5-1; j_gene: TRBJ1-2
CDR3nt: TGCGCCAGCAGCCACCCGGAAGGTCGGGAAAAACTGTTTTTT; CDR3aa: CASSHPEGREKLFF; d_gene: NA; abundance: many; v_gene: TRBV4-3; j_gene: TRBJ1-4
CDR3nt: TGTGCCAGCAGCTTAGATGCCACGGTCCCCCAGTACTTC; CDR3aa: CASSLDATVPQYF; d_gene: NA; abundance: many; v_gene: TRBV7-3; j_gene: TRBJ2-5
CDR3nt: TGTGCCAGTAGTATGGGGGGCACTAACTATGGCTACACCTTC; CDR3aa: CASSMGGTNYGYTF; d_gene: NA; abundance: NA; v_gene: TRBV19; j_gene: TRBJ1-2
CDR3nt: TGCAGTGCTAGAGATCCCTCTAGCGGGAGGGCCTCAGGGACCCAGTACTTC; CDR3aa: CSARDPSSGRASGTQYF; d_gene: TRBD2; abundance: many; v_gene: TRBV20-1; j_gene: TRBJ2-5
CDR3nt: TGCGCCAGCAGCTTGTCGGGCAGTCAAGAGACCCAGTACTTC; CDR3aa: CASSLSGSQETQYF; d_gene: NA; abundance: many; v_gene: TRBV5-1; j_gene: TRBJ2-5
CDR3nt: TGCAGTGCCCCATCCAGGGCGCCTAACTCCTACGAGCAGTACTTC; CDR3aa: CSAPSRAPNSYEQYF; d_gene: NA; abundance: many; v_gene: TRBV20-1; j_gene: TRBJ2-7
CDR3nt: TGCAGCCTCCAGGACAGGGGATGGGACCAAGAGACCCAGTACTTC; CDR3aa: CSLQDRGWDQETQYF; d_gene: TRBD1; abundance: medium-sized; v_gene: TRBV29-1; j_gene: TRBJ2-5
CDR3nt: TGCAGTGCTAATCTTATCCATACAGGGGACCAGCAGTACTTC; CDR3aa: CSANLIHTGDQQYF; d_gene: TRBD1; abundance: many; v_gene: TRBV20-1; j_gene: TRBJ2-7
CDR3nt: TGTGCCAGCAGCCCTGATAGGACAGGCCAAGAGACCCAGTACTTC; CDR3aa: CASSPDRTGQETQYF; d_gene: TRBD1; abundance: NA; v_gene: TRBV12-3/TRBV12-4; j_gene: TRBJ2-5
CDR3nt: TGTGCCAGCAGCCAGTTCTCTGGTAGCGGGAGAGAAAACATTCAGTACTTC; CDR3aa: CASSQFSGSGRENIQYF; d_gene: TRBD2; abundance: many; v_gene: TRBV3-1; j_gene: TRBJ2-4
CDR3nt: TGTGCCAGCAGTTACACGACAGGGGAGCTTTGGTACGAGCAGTACTTC; CDR3aa: CASSYTTGELWYEQYF; d_gene: TRBD1; abundance: many; v_gene: TRBV6-2/TRBV6-3; j_gene: TRBJ2-7
CDR3nt: TGTGCCATCAGTGATCTTACTATAGCGGGCCCTCAAGAGACCCAGTACTTC; CDR3aa: CAISDLTIAGPQETQYF; d_gene: TRBD2; abundance: many; v_gene: TRBV10-3; j_gene: TRBJ2-5
CDR3nt: TGTGCCATCAGTGGGACAGGGGTAGGAGGCAATGAGCAGTTCTTC; CDR3aa: CAISGTGVGGNEQFF; d_gene: TRBD1; abundance: medium-sized; v_gene: TRBV10-3; j_gene: TRBJ2-1
CDR3nt: TGTGCCAGCAGCCCCTTATTGGGCCTCTCCTACGAGCAGTACTTC; CDR3aa: CASSPLLGLSYEQYF; d_gene: NA; abundance: few; v_gene: TRBV5-5; j_gene: TRBJ2-7
CDR3nt: TGCAGCGTTGAAGCGGGACAGCAAAACTATGGCTACACCTTC; CDR3aa: CSVEAGQQNYGYTF; d_gene: TRBD1; abundance: NA; v_gene: TRBV29-1; j_gene: TRBJ1-2
CDR3nt: TGTGCCAGCAGTTGGACAGGGGGCGGCGATGAGCAGTTCTTC; CDR3aa: CASSWTGGGDEQFF; d_gene: TRBD1; abundance: many; v_gene: TRBV12-3/TRBV12-4; j_gene: TRBJ2-1
CDR3nt: TGTGCCATCAGTGGAAGGGCTAGCAGCGGTGAGCAGTTCTTC; CDR3aa: CAISGRASSGEQFF; d_gene: NA; abundance: few; v_gene: TRBV10-3; j_gene: TRBJ2-1
CDR3nt: TGTGCCCAACGGGACTACCAAGAGACCCAGTACTTC; CDR3aa: CAQRDYQETQYF; d_gene: NA; abundance: many; v_gene: TRBV30; j_gene: TRBJ2-5
CDR3nt: TGCAGTGCTAGCCGATCCAGGAACACTGAAGCTTTCTTT; CDR3aa: CSASRSRNTEAFF; d_gene: NA; abundance: many; v_gene: TRBV20-1; j_gene: TRBJ1-1
CDR3nt: TGTGCCAGCAGCTCGGAAACCTACAATGAGCAGTTCTTC; CDR3aa: CASSSETYNEQFF; d_gene: NA; abundance: NA; v_gene: TRBV27; j_gene: TRBJ2-1
CDR3nt: TGTGCCATCAGTGAGTCTGGAGCGGGAGAGGTTGAGCAGTTCTTC; CDR3aa: CAISESGAGEVEQFF; d_gene: TRBD2; abundance: many; v_gene: TRBV10-3; j_gene: TRBJ2-1
CDR3nt: TGCGCCAGCAGCCCCAGGGGCGGGGGGCCTTACAATGAGCAGTTCTTC; CDR3aa: CASSPRGGGPYNEQFF; d_gene: TRBD2; abundance: many; v_gene: TRBV4-3; j_gene: TRBJ2-1
CDR3nt: TGCGCCAGCAGCTTGGCCCGGGGGGCCTTAGACTACGAGCAGTACTTC; CDR3aa: CASSLARGALDYEQYF; d_gene: NA; abundance: many; v_gene: TRBV5-1; j_gene: TRBJ2-7
CDR3nt: TGTGCCAGCAGCTTAGCGCGGGGCGCGGCCACTGAAGCTTTCTTT; CDR3aa: CASSLARGAATEAFF; d_gene: NA; abundance: many; v_gene: TRBV7-2; j_gene: TRBJ1-1
CDR3nt: TGTGCCATCAGTGAGGGGGGGACTGAAGCTTTCTTT; CDR3aa: CAISEGGTEAFF; d_gene: NA; abundance: few; v_gene: TRBV10-3; j_gene: TRBJ1-1
CDR3nt: TGTGCCAGCAGTTACTTAGAAGAGGGGAACTACACCTTC; CDR3aa: CASSYLEEGNYTF; d_gene: NA; abundance: few; v_gene: TRBV6-5; j_gene: TRBJ1-2
CDR3nt: TGCGCCAGCAGCCAAGAAGGACAGCAACTAGCCAAAAACATTCAGTACTTC; CDR3aa: CASSQEGQQLAKNIQYF; d_gene: NA; abundance: many; v_gene: TRBV4-1; j_gene: TRBJ2-4
CDR3nt: TGTGCCAGCAGCCTGGGGACAGGGGGCGATCAGCCCCAGCATTTT; CDR3aa: CASSLGTGGDQPQHF; d_gene: TRBD1; abundance: many; v_gene: TRBV7-6; j_gene: TRBJ1-5
CDR3nt: TGCGCCAGCAGCTTGATGGAGGCGGGCTCTGGAAACACCATATATTTT; CDR3aa: CASSLMEAGSGNTIYF; d_gene: NA; abundance: many; v_gene: TRBV5-1; j_gene: TRBJ1-3
CDR3nt: TGTGCCAGCAGCTGGGGCCGGGGAGGTGCCTACGAGCAGTACTTC; CDR3aa: CASSWGRGGAYEQYF; d_gene: NA; abundance: many; v_gene: TRBV28; j_gene: TRBJ2-7
CDR3nt: TGTGCCATCAGTGAGTCTAACGGGTTCACAGATACGCAGTATTTT; CDR3aa: CAISESNGFTDTQYF; d_gene: NA; abundance: many; v_gene: TRBV10-3; j_gene: TRBJ2-3